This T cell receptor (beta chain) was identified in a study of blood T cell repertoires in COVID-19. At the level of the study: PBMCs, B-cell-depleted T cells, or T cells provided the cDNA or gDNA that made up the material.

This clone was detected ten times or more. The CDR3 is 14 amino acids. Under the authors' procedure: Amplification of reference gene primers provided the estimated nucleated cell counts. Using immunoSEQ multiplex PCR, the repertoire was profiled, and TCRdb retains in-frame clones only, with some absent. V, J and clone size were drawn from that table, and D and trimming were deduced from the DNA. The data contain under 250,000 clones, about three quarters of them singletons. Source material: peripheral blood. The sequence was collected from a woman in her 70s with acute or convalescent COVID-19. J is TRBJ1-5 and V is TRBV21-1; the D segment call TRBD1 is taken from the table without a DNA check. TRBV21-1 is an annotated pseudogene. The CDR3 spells CASSSRDRNQPQHF. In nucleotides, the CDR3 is TGTGCCAGCAGCTCCCGGGACAGAAATCAGCCCCAGCATTTT.